This TCR beta chain was sequenced for a study of blood T cells in healthy people across ages. To note about this clonotype: Its target is not known.

With a J-beta primer mix and a sample-barcoded 5' primer, a second PCR ran about 7 to 12 cycles. Template switching added a 12-random-nucleotide identifier to every cDNA molecule. TCRdb re-called the 5' RACE reads with MiXCR, one entry per CDR3 protein. The repertoire consists of hundreds of thousands of distinct CDR3 sequences, with about half occurring once and the leading ten covering 15% to 20%. Study-level findings and limits: TCR beta diversity, measured per million T cells, fell in a roughly linear way with age. Underestimates were what the diversity estimates from one million T cells were considered to be. Compared with aged donors, long-lived donors showed fewer expanded clones, suggesting selection.

The TCR comes from a man older than 75 in good health. Source material: blood.

The CDR3 is CASSLGLAGDSDTQYF. DNA for the CDR3: TGTGCCAGCAGCTTAGGACTAGCGGGAGATTCAGATACGCAGTATTTT. The chain carries TRBV7-9 and TRBJ2-3, with 12 bases lining up with TRBD2. Germline V lookup: CDR1 SEHNR, CDR2 FQNEAQ (reference sequence). The CDR3 loop spans 16 amino acids. V lost 1 base and J lost 4; bases outside the gene matches: 3.